These 29 T cell receptor beta chains share one sample of origin, sequenced in a study of blood T cell repertoires in COVID-19. Sequenced by immunoSEQ multiplex PCR; TCRdb stores in-frame clones only, minus some. The sample shows about 100,000 clones, 70% to 80% of them seen only once. Material: peripheral blood. The receptors were sampled from a man between 65 and 79 years old with active or convalescent COVID-19.

The rearrangement joins TRBV7-9 to TRBJ1-6, with 8 bases matching TRBD1. V was pared by 5 bases and J by 10 bases, with 7 bases of the junction left unmatched. There are 14 residues in the CDR3. Germline CDR1 reads SEHNR; CDR2 reads FQNEAQ (reference sequence). The CDR3 spells CASSPGGPRSPLHF. CDR3 coding DNA: TGTGCCAGCAGCCCAGGGGGCCCGAGGTCACCCCTCCACTTT.

This clone was found a few times. The V gene is TRBV11-3, the J gene TRBJ2-2; D possibly corresponds to TRBD1 (6 bases). Germline CDR1 and CDR2: SGHNT and YENEEA. The germline V and J ends were trimmed by 1 base and 5 bases, with 14 bases remaining between them. The CDR3 extends over 16 amino acids. Here the CDR3 reads CASSLVLQGGTGELFF. CDR3 DNA: TGTGCCAGCAGCTTAGTCTTACAGGGCGGGACCGGGGAGCTGTTTTTT.

This clone appeared a few times. The V and J genes are TRBV6-5 and TRBJ2-7; 10 bases line up with TRBD1. The V and J ends lost 11 bases and 0 bases, in that order; junction bases with no gene match: 10. The CDR3 has 15 amino acids. The germline CDR1 and CDR2 sequences are MNHEY and SVGAGI. CDR3: CAGGETGGGSYEQYF. The CDR3 nucleotides read TGTGCCGGAGGAGAGACAGGGGGCGGCTCCTACGAGCAGTACTTC.

The rearrangement joins TRBV18 to TRBJ2-3; D call uncertain. Germline V gene data show CDR1 as KGHSH and CDR2 as LQKENI. This CDR3 region has 15 residues. The V end lost 2 bases, the J end lost 2 bases, and 11 bases lay between the germline ends. The CDR3 DNA sequence: TGTGCCAGCTCACCAAGGCAGGTCGCCACAGATACGCAGTATTTT. Translation gives CASSPRQVATDTQYF.

The gene calls are TRBV6-1 and TRBJ2-3; D unclear. The V end lost 3 bases, the J end lost 1 base, and 11 bases lay between the germline ends. Germline V gene lookup returns CDR1 MNHNS and CDR2 SASEGT. This CDR3 contains 15 residues. In DNA, the CDR3 is TGTGCCAGCAGTGACGTAGGAGACCGCACAGATACGCAGTATTTT. This gives the protein CASSDVGDRTDTQYF.

The chain has TRBV5-1 and TRBJ2-2; TRBD2 matches 7 bases. Losses at the gene ends were 0 bases for V and 7 bases for J; bases not matched to a gene: 12. CDR3 size: 17 residues. Germline CDR1 reads SGHRS; CDR2 reads YFSETQ. Here the CDR3 reads CASSLGSGGSAGGELFF. DNA of the CDR3: TGCGCCAGCAGCTTGGGATCGGGAGGCTCAGCCGGCGGGGAGCTGTTTTTT.

This clone was observed many times. The genes are TRBV5-8 and TRBJ1-3; 7 nucleotides agree with TRBD1. Germline V gene sequence: CDR1 SGHTS, CDR2 YDEGEE. The CDR3 sequence is 14 residues long. The V and J ends lost 6 bases and 2 bases, in that order; junction bases with no gene match: 5. CDR3 in DNA: TGTGCCAGCAACCTTAGGGGGCCTGGAAACACCATATATTTT. Protein: CASNLRGPGNTIYF. Complete variable domain (other parts from reference TRBV5-8 and TRBJ1-3): EAGVTQSPTHLIKTRGQQATLRCSPISGHTSVYWYQQALGLGLQFLLWYDEGEERNRGNFPPRFSGRQFPNYSSELNVNALELEDSALYLCASNLRGPGNTIYFGEGSWLTVV.

The V call is TRBV12-3 or TRBV12-4, the J call TRBJ1-1; weak D call: TRBD1 (5 bases). This CDR3 region has 13 residues. V dropped 7 bases and J dropped 1 base, with 10 bases sitting between them. The CDR3 region is CASKAGSNTEAFF. The CDR3 nucleotides read TGTGCCAGCAAGGCAGGGTCGAACACTGAAGCTTTCTTT.

The rearrangement links TRBV6-5 to TRBJ1-6, with D tentatively TRBD1 (5 bases). Trimming took 1 base from V and 10 from J, leaving 14 bases between them. The CDR3 is 15 amino acids. Germline loops: CDR1 MNHEY, CDR2 SVGAGI. CDR3 in amino acids: CASSYWGRPDSPLHF. In DNA, the CDR3 is TGTGCCAGCAGTTACTGGGGCAGGCCGGACTCACCCCTCCACTTT.

This chain links TRBV7-6 with TRBJ1-4, with unresolved D. The V end was cut by 2 bases, the J end by 0 bases, with 16 bases between. The CDR3 contains 18 residues. Germline lookup yields CDR1 SGHVS and CDR2 FNYEAQ. The CDR3 here is CASSLFPHSTATNEKLFF. CDR3 nucleotide sequence: TGTGCCAGCAGCTTATTTCCCCACAGCACAGCAACTAATGAAAAACTGTTTTTT.

The chain is built from TRBV6-5 and TRBJ1-2; D uncertain. Germline CDR1 and CDR2: MNHEY and SVGAGI. V lost 2 bases to trimming and J lost 8 bases, with 9 bases between them. CDR3 size: 12 residues. CDR3 protein: CASSYGRSGYTF. The CDR3 bases are TGTGCCAGCAGTTACGGCAGGTCCGGCTACACCTTC.

To note about this clone: One junction end disagrees with the germline gene, perhaps due to a read error. The chain links TRBV5-5 to TRBJ2-3, with 8 bases matching TRBD2. This CDR3 region has 18 residues. Germline V lookup: CDR1 SGHKS, CDR2 YYEKEE (reference sequence). CDR3 amino acids: CASSPPGGALTLTDTQYF. For the CDR3, the DNA is TGCGCCAGCAGCCCGCCGGGGGGGGCTCTCACTCTCACAGATACGCAGTATTTT.

The chain carries TRBV6-2 or TRBV6-3 and TRBJ2-5; 7 bases map to TRBD2. The CDR3 runs to 17 residues. V lost 6 bases to trimming and J lost 3 bases; unmatched junction nucleotides: 16. Germline V gene sequence: CDR1 MNHEY, CDR2 SVGEGT. The CDR3 here is CASSPGVTRLAEETQYF. CDR3 in DNA: TGTGCCAGCAGCCCGGGGGTAACTCGCCTAGCGGAAGAGACCCAGTACTTC.

The V call is TRBV5-1, the J call TRBJ2-5; TRBD2 is a possible D gene (6 bases). Trimming removed 0 bases from V and 3 bases from J, with 6 bases in between. This CDR3 region has 13 residues. The V gene's germline CDR1 is SGHRS and CDR2 YFSETQ. CDR3 DNA: TGCGCCAGCAGCTTGGTAGCGGAAGAGACCCAGTACTTC. Amino acid sequence: CASSLVAEETQYF.

The V gene is TRBV7-6, the J gene TRBJ2-1; D gene uncertain. In germline, CDR1 is SGHVS, CDR2 FNYEAQ. Trimming left V 2 bases short and J 8 bases short, with 16 bases between. CDR3 length: 15 amino acids. This CDR3 is CASSLSTGPWDEQFF. CDR3 sequence (DNA): TGTGCCAGCAGCTTAAGCACGGGTCCTTGGGATGAGCAGTTCTTC.

This rearrangement joins TRBV12-3 or TRBV12-4 to TRBJ1-1, with 8 bases identical to TRBD1. The junction had 6 bases not matched to a gene; V was cut back by 8 bases and J by 4 bases. The CDR3 consists of 13 residues. The CDR3 protein is CASSGGSGTEAFF. The CDR3 DNA sequence: TGTGCCAGCTCAGGGGGCTCGGGCACTGAAGCTTTCTTT.

The chain uses TRBV6-2 or TRBV6-3 and TRBJ2-3, with TRBD1 matching 8 bases. Germline V gene data show CDR1 as MNHEY and CDR2 as SVGEGT. The CDR3 contains 15 residues. The J segment lost 4 bases and the V segment lost 1 base, leaving 4 bases of the junction unmatched. The CDR3 DNA reads as TGTGCCAGCAGTTACTGGGACAGGAAGGCAGATACGCAGTATTTT. Its translation is CASSYWDRKADTQYF.

The chain combines TRBV4-2 with TRBJ1-2, with D perhaps matching TRBD1 (6 bases). This CDR3 is 14 amino acids long. Trimming cost V 4 bases and J 5 bases, with 14 bases left between them. The V gene's germline CDR1 is LGHNA and CDR2 YNFKEQ. For the CDR3, the DNA is TGTGCCAGCAGCCCCCGGGACAATGATTATGGCTACACCTTC. This sequence encodes CASSPRDNDYGYTF.

V is TRBV29-1 and J is TRBJ2-1; no clear D. Germline assignment: CDR1 SQVTM and CDR2 ANQGSEA. CDR3 size: 13 residues. Trimming pared 1 base from V and 7 bases from J, leaving 11 bases between. CDR3 loop: CSVEGAELNEQFF. The CDR3 nucleotides are TGCAGCGTTGAAGGCGCGGAGCTTAATGAGCAGTTCTTC.

V and J are TRBV6-6 and TRBJ2-3; TRBD2 aligns across 12 bases. V was pared by 4 bases and J by 7 bases, with 9 bases of the junction left unmatched. Germline CDR1 reads MNHNY; CDR2 reads SVGAGI (reference sequence). The CDR3 runs 16 residues. DNA for the CDR3: TGTGCCAGCAGTTCGCAGACTAGCGGGAGAATAAATACGCAGTATTTT. Protein sequence: CASSSQTSGRINTQYF.

The gene calls are TRBV7-7 and TRBJ2-5; TRBD2 might be the D (7 bases). This CDR3 is 16 amino acids long. Germline V gene lookup returns CDR1 SSHAT and CDR2 FNYEAQ (reference sequence). V lost 4 bases and J 2 bases, leaving 17 bases between the germline ends. In DNA, the CDR3 is TGTGCCAGCAGCTCCGGGAGGACAGCGGGACAAGAGACCCAGTACTTC. It specifies CASSSGRTAGQETQYF.

The gene calls are TRBV11-3 and TRBJ2-3; TRBD2 agrees at 9 bases. The CDR3 has 15 amino acids. The V and J ends lost 2 bases and 5 bases, in that order; junction bases with no gene match: 5. In germline, CDR1 is SGHNT, CDR2 YENEEA. CDR3: CASSLRAGGLDTQYF. CDR3 DNA sequence: TGTGCCAGCAGCTTACGAGCGGGGGGATTAGATACGCAGTATTTT.

The gene calls are TRBV27 and TRBJ1-1, with a tentative D call TRBD1 (5 bases). The CDR3 is 15 residues long. CDR1 and CDR2 (germline): MNHEY, SMNVEV (reference sequence). The V and J ends lost 4 bases and 4 bases respectively, with 16 bases between them. The CDR3 region is CASSSDGGWGTEAFF. CDR3 bases: TGTGCCAGCAGTTCCGACGGGGGATGGGGCACTGAAGCTTTCTTT.

The chain uses TRBV6-1 and TRBJ2-1, with D uncertain. This CDR3 has 12 amino acids. CDR1 is MNHNS, CDR2 SASEGT, per germline. V gave up 6 bases and J gave up 6 bases, with 9 bases separating them. CDR3 in DNA: TGTGCCAGCAGCCCCTACTCCAATGAGCAGTTCTTC. Amino acids: CASSPYSNEQFF.

In this sample, this clone turned up a few times. The chain is built from TRBV27 and TRBJ1-4; D is undetermined. CDR1 and CDR2 (germline): MNHEY, SMNVEV (reference sequence). The CDR3 is 16 amino acids. Trimming cost V 6 bases and J 2 bases, with 16 bases left between them. The DNA for the CDR3 is TGTGCCAGCAGCGTCGCGGCGGGGTTTACTAATGAAAAACTGTTTTTT. It encodes CASSVAAGFTNEKLFF.

The rearrangement links TRBV5-1 to TRBJ2-5, with a weak D call TRBD1 (6 bases). This CDR3 has 19 amino acids. V gave up 3 bases and J gave up 2 bases, with 26 bases separating them. Germline CDR1 and CDR2: SGHRS and YFSETQ. The CDR3 region has the DNA TGCGCCAGCAGCTCGACCCATGGACAGTCAATAGGGAGACAAGAGACCCAGTACTTC. As protein: CASSSTHGQSIGRQETQYF.

This chain uses TRBV7-9 with TRBJ1-3; D is undetermined. CDR1 is SEHNR, CDR2 FQNEAQ, per germline (reference sequence). Trimming shortened V by 6 bases and J by 4 bases, and 16 bases separated the two germline ends. The CDR3 covers 15 residues. CDR3 loop: CASRPGSGMGNTIYF. CDR3 DNA sequence: TGTGCCAGCAGGCCGGGGTCTGGAATGGGAAACACCATATATTTT.

The chain uses TRBV5-1 and TRBJ2-7; D might be TRBD2 (5 bases). This CDR3 is 14 amino acids long. From germline, CDR1 is SGHRS and CDR2 YFSETQ. Trimming cost V 5 bases and J 4 bases, with 16 bases left between them. In nucleotides, the CDR3 is TGCGCCAGCAGGGAGGCCGCTGGTACGTACGAGCAGTACTTC. Amino acids: CASREAAGTYEQYF.

In nucleotides, the CDR3 is TGTGCCAGCAGCCGGGCAGTCCAAGAGACCCAGTACTTC. Encoded protein: CASSRAVQETQYF. The chain uses TRBV14 and TRBJ2-5; no reliable D call. With 4 bases removed from V and 1 base from J, the gap between germline ends came to 7 bases. The CDR3 sequence is 13 residues long. CDR1 is SGHDN and CDR2 is FVKESK in the germline V gene.